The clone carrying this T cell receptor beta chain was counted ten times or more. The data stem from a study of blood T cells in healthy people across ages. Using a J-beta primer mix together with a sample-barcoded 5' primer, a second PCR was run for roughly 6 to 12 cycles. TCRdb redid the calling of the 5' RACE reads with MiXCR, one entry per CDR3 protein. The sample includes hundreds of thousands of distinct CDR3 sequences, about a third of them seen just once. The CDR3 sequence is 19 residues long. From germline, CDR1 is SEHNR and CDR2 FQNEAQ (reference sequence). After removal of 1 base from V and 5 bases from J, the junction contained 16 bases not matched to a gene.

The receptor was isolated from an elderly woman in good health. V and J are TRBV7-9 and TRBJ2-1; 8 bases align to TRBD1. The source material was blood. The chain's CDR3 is CASSLVVGTGGTGDNEQFF. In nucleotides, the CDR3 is TGTGCCAGCAGCTTAGTGGTCGGCACAGGGGGGACAGGCGACAATGAGCAGTTCTTC.